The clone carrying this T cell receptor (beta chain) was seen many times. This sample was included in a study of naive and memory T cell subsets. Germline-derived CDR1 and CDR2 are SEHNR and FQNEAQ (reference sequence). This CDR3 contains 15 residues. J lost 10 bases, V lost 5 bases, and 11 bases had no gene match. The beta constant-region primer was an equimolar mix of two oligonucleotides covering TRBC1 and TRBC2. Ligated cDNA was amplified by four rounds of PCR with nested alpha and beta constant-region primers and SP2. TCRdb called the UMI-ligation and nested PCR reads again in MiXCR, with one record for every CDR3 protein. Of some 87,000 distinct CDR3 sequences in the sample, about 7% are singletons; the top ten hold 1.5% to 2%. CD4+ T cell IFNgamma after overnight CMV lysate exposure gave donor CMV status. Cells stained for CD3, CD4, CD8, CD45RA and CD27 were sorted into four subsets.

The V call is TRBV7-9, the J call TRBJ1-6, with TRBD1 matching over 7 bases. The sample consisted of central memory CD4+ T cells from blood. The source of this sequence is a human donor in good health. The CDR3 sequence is CASSPDRIRRSPLHF. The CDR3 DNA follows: TGTGCCAGCAGCCCGGACAGGATCAGGAGGTCACCCCTCCACTTT. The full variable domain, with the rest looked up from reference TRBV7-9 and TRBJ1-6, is DTGVSQNPRHKITKRGQNVTFRCDPISEHNRLYWYRQTLGQGPEFLTYFQNEAQLEKSRLLSDRFSAERPKGSFSTLEIQRTEQGDSAMYLCASSPDRIRRSPLHFGNGTRLTVT.